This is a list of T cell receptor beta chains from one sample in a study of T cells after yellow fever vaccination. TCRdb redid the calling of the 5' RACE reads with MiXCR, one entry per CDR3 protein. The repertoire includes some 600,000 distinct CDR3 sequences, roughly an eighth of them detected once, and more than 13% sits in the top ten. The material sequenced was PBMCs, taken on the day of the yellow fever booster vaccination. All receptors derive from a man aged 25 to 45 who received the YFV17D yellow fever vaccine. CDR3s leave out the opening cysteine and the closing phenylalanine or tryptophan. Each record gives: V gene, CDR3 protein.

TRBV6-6 ASSTALTEQY
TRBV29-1 SVVTSEITDTQY
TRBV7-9 ASSSDGHEQF
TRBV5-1 ASRDGLNEKLF
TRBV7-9 ASSSGARTALNTEAF
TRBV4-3 ASSADVGYEQY
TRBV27 ASSLSGGPTYEQY
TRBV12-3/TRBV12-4 ASSLGQGRWSPLH
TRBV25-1 ASSSRVRETQY
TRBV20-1 SAGAYEQY
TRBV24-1 ATSDLEGEQF
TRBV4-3 ASSQVGSATTTDTQY
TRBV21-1 ASSKGPLTSGTKGEQY
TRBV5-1 ASSGVYGTSGSAETQY
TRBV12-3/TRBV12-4 ASNYQGAGNTIY
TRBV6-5 ASSYSGRDRSYEQY
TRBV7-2 ASSLSTLAGYEQY
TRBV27 ASSLGGANTQY
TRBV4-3 ASSQGDGEIIYEQY
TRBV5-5 ASSGGALRAGEQF
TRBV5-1 ASRRNLAEHGELF
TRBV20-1 SAAQAGNTGELF
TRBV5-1 ASSAGQGPRNEFLAQY
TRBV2 ASSEGQFYEQY
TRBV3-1 ASSRGDSQLEKLF
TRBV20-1 SARQAGYEQY